This is a list of T cell receptor beta chains from one sample in a study of human T cells and chemical hapten exposure. TCRdb itself ran the 5' RACE reads through MiXCR, one entry per CDR3 protein. The sample yields 65,000 to 95,000 distinct CDR3 sequences, approximately 7.7% seen once. The receptors derive from a male donor in good health. The CDR3 runs from the conserved cysteine through the conserved F or W. D genes are given only for firm matches. Where a row states a size, it is once, few, many or the class of an expanded clone; other rows omit it.

d_call: TRBD2; j_call: TRBJ2-6; clone_size: many; v_call: TRBV4-3; cdr3_nt: TGCGCCAGCAGCCAAGGCGGGGGCTCTGGGGCCAACGTCCTGACTTTC; cdr3_aa: CASSQGGGSGANVLTF
d_call: -; j_call: TRBJ2-7; clone_size: few; v_call: TRBV5-1; cdr3_nt: TGCGCCAGCAGCTCTACCACGGACAGCTACGAGCAGTACTTC; cdr3_aa: CASSSTTDSYEQYF
d_call: -; j_call: TRBJ1-3; clone_size: -; v_call: TRBV18; cdr3_nt: TGTGCCAGCTCAACAGTGGAGGACACCATATATTTT; cdr3_aa: CASSTVEDTIYF
d_call: -; j_call: TRBJ1-2; clone_size: few; v_call: TRBV2; cdr3_nt: TGTGCCAGCAGTGATGAGGCAGGGTATGGCTACACCTTC; cdr3_aa: CASSDEAGYGYTF
d_call: -; j_call: TRBJ2-3; clone_size: few; v_call: TRBV5-4; cdr3_nt: TGTGCCAGCAGCTTGGCCCTGACACGCACAGATACGCAGTATTTT; cdr3_aa: CASSLALTRTDTQYF
d_call: TRBD2; j_call: TRBJ2-7; clone_size: -; v_call: TRBV5-1; cdr3_nt: TGCGCCAGCAGCACGGGACTAGCGGGATACGAGCAGTACTTC; cdr3_aa: CASSTGLAGYEQYF
d_call: -; j_call: TRBJ1-1; clone_size: many; v_call: TRBV9; cdr3_nt: TGTGCCAGCAGCGTAGAGGGAGGGTGGGGCGCTGAAGCTTTCTTT; cdr3_aa: CASSVEGGWGAEAFF
d_call: TRBD2; j_call: TRBJ2-5; clone_size: few; v_call: TRBV7-2; cdr3_nt: TGTGCCAGCAGCTCACGACTAGCGGGAGGGGAGACCCAGTACTTC; cdr3_aa: CASSSRLAGGETQYF
d_call: TRBD1; j_call: TRBJ1-2; clone_size: few; v_call: TRBV9; cdr3_nt: TGTGCCAGCAGCTCCAACCTGGGACAGGGGATACATAACTATGGCTACACCTTC; cdr3_aa: CASSSNLGQGIHNYGYTF
d_call: TRBD2; j_call: TRBJ2-7; clone_size: -; v_call: TRBV5-1; cdr3_nt: TGCGCCAGCAGCGTTGGGGGAGGGCGGGGATACGAGCAGTACTTC; cdr3_aa: CASSVGGGRGYEQYF
d_call: -; j_call: TRBJ1-4; clone_size: many; v_call: TRBV27; cdr3_nt: TGTGCCAGCAGTTCTGACGGACTCTTAAATGAAAAACTGTTTTTT; cdr3_aa: CASSSDGLLNEKLFF
d_call: -; j_call: TRBJ2-1; clone_size: few; v_call: TRBV7-2; cdr3_nt: TGTGCCAGCAGCCCCCCCCCGGTCAACAATGAGCAGTTCTTC; cdr3_aa: CASSPPPVNNEQFF
d_call: -; j_call: TRBJ1-4; clone_size: many; v_call: TRBV28; cdr3_nt: TGTGCCAGCCACGGCGCAACTAATGAAAAACTGTTTTTT; cdr3_aa: CASHGATNEKLFF
d_call: -; j_call: TRBJ1-2; clone_size: many; v_call: TRBV6-5; cdr3_nt: TGTGCCAGCAGCCAAGCGACCGCCCCACTCGACTATGGCTACACCTTC; cdr3_aa: CASSQATAPLDYGYTF
d_call: -; j_call: TRBJ2-3; clone_size: -; v_call: TRBV6-1; cdr3_nt: TGTGCCAGCAGTGATGTGGGCCCCCCCAAGTATTTT; cdr3_aa: CASSDVGPPKYF
d_call: TRBD2; j_call: TRBJ2-1; clone_size: -; v_call: TRBV5-1; cdr3_nt: TGCGCCAGCAGCCCCCGACTAGCCCCCAGCAATGAGCAGTTCTTC; cdr3_aa: CASSPRLAPSNEQFF
d_call: -; j_call: TRBJ2-1; clone_size: many; v_call: TRBV30; cdr3_nt: TGTGCCTGGAGTGGGTCCTACAATGAGCAGTTCTTC; cdr3_aa: CAWSGSYNEQFF
d_call: -; j_call: TRBJ1-5; clone_size: few; v_call: TRBV12-3/TRBV12-4; cdr3_nt: TGTGCCAGCAGTTTAGCGGCGGGGAGCCATCAGCCCCAGCATTTT; cdr3_aa: CASSLAAGSHQPQHF
d_call: TRBD1; j_call: TRBJ1-1; clone_size: few; v_call: TRBV2; cdr3_nt: TGTGCCAGCAGCCCTTTCGGACAGGGCTTAAACACTGAAGCTTTCTTT; cdr3_aa: CASSPFGQGLNTEAFF
d_call: TRBD1; j_call: TRBJ1-1; clone_size: many; v_call: TRBV10-3; cdr3_nt: TGTGCCATCAGTCAGGGGGGGCTGAACACTGAAGCTTTCTTT; cdr3_aa: CAISQGGLNTEAFF
d_call: TRBD1; j_call: TRBJ1-5; clone_size: many; v_call: TRBV6-2/TRBV6-3; cdr3_nt: TGTGCCAGCAGTTACGAACGATCTGGTCAGGGGGGTTACCAGCCCCAGCATTTT; cdr3_aa: CASSYERSGQGGYQPQHF
d_call: -; j_call: TRBJ1-3; clone_size: -; v_call: TRBV28; cdr3_nt: TGTGCCAGCAGTCCCCACATCTCTGGAAACACCATATATTTT; cdr3_aa: CASSPHISGNTIYF
d_call: TRBD1; j_call: TRBJ2-2; clone_size: many; v_call: TRBV12-3/TRBV12-4; cdr3_nt: TGTGCCAGCAGTTTTGTAACAGGGGACACCGGGGAGCTGTTTTTT; cdr3_aa: CASSFVTGDTGELFF
d_call: -; j_call: TRBJ1-5; clone_size: few; v_call: TRBV27; cdr3_nt: TGTGCCAGCACTGACAGGCGGGGTCAGCCCCAGCATTTT; cdr3_aa: CASTDRRGQPQHF
d_call: TRBD1; j_call: TRBJ2-1; clone_size: -; v_call: TRBV6-2/TRBV6-3; cdr3_nt: TGTGCCAGCAGTACCATCCCCCCCGGGACAGGGCAGAACAATGAGCAGTTCTTC; cdr3_aa: CASSTIPPGTGQNNEQFF
d_call: -; j_call: TRBJ2-3; clone_size: many; v_call: TRBV5-1; cdr3_nt: TGCGCCAGCAGTCTTGAAACGCGCACAGATACGCAGTATTTT; cdr3_aa: CASSLETRTDTQYF
d_call: TRBD1; j_call: TRBJ1-1; clone_size: many; v_call: TRBV7-9; cdr3_nt: TGTGCCAGCAGTGGTGTACAGGGGGGTAACACTGAAGCTTTCTTT; cdr3_aa: CASSGVQGGNTEAFF
d_call: TRBD1; j_call: TRBJ2-7; clone_size: -; v_call: TRBV5-5; cdr3_nt: TGTGCCAGCAGCACCCAGGGACAGCACTACGAGCAGTACTTC; cdr3_aa: CASSTQGQHYEQYF
d_call: -; j_call: TRBJ1-1; clone_size: -; v_call: TRBV6-2/TRBV6-3; cdr3_nt: TGTGCCAGCAGTAAATCAGGCTTTTACACTGAAGCTTTCTTT; cdr3_aa: CASSKSGFYTEAFF
d_call: -; j_call: TRBJ2-6; clone_size: many; v_call: TRBV27; cdr3_nt: TGTGCCAGCAGTTTGAGTCAGAGCTCTGGGGCCAACGTCCTGACTTTC; cdr3_aa: CASSLSQSSGANVLTF
d_call: -; j_call: TRBJ2-1; clone_size: many; v_call: TRBV6-1; cdr3_nt: TGTGCCAGCGATTTAGGGGGGGAACCCAATGAGCAGTTCTTC; cdr3_aa: CASDLGGEPNEQFF
d_call: TRBD1; j_call: TRBJ1-5; clone_size: -; v_call: TRBV12-3/TRBV12-4; cdr3_nt: TGTGCCAGCAGCCCTTTGGAAGGGGGCGGGCAGCCCCAGCATTTT; cdr3_aa: CASSPLEGGGQPQHF
d_call: TRBD2; j_call: TRBJ2-7; clone_size: many; v_call: TRBV20-1; cdr3_nt: TGCAGTGCTAGAGATCTTGCGGGAGACCTCTACGAGCAGTACTTC; cdr3_aa: CSARDLAGDLYEQYF
d_call: TRBD1; j_call: TRBJ2-7; clone_size: many; v_call: TRBV6-5; cdr3_nt: TGTGCCAGCAGTTACTCGAGACAGGGGGCGTACGAGCAGTACTTC; cdr3_aa: CASSYSRQGAYEQYF
d_call: -; j_call: TRBJ2-1; clone_size: many; v_call: TRBV5-4; cdr3_nt: TGTGCCAGCAGCTTGCTCGAGCGGTACCGGGATGAGCAGTTCTTC; cdr3_aa: CASSLLERYRDEQFF
d_call: TRBD2; j_call: TRBJ2-1; clone_size: -; v_call: TRBV2; cdr3_nt: TGTGCCAGCAGTTACGGACTAGCGGAGAATGAGCAGTTCTTC; cdr3_aa: CASSYGLAENEQFF
d_call: TRBD2; j_call: TRBJ2-3; clone_size: many; v_call: TRBV20-1; cdr3_nt: TGCAGTGCTAGACTGACTAGCGGGAGGGGAACAGATACGCAGTATTTT; cdr3_aa: CSARLTSGRGTDTQYF
d_call: -; j_call: TRBJ2-3; clone_size: many; v_call: TRBV6-2/TRBV6-3; cdr3_nt: TGTGCCAGCAGTTACAGGTCGGAGGCAGATACGCAGTATTTT; cdr3_aa: CASSYRSEADTQYF
d_call: -; j_call: TRBJ2-6; clone_size: -; v_call: TRBV12-3/TRBV12-4; cdr3_nt: TGTGCCAGCAGTTTCCCGACAGGCTCTGGGGCCAACGTCCTGACTTTC; cdr3_aa: CASSFPTGSGANVLTF
d_call: TRBD1; j_call: TRBJ1-1; clone_size: few; v_call: TRBV6-5; cdr3_nt: TGTGCCAGCAGCCGTCAGGACAGGGTTGATGAAGCTTTCTTT; cdr3_aa: CASSRQDRVDEAFF
d_call: -; j_call: TRBJ1-5; clone_size: -; v_call: TRBV4-2; cdr3_nt: TGTGCCAGCAGCCAAGAAGTTAGTAGCAATCAGCCCCAGCATTTT; cdr3_aa: CASSQEVSSNQPQHF
d_call: TRBD2; j_call: TRBJ2-7; clone_size: -; v_call: TRBV12-5; cdr3_nt: TGTGCTAGTGGTTTGGGTCCTCCGTACCGGCGGGAGGAGCCGGGCGAGCAGTACTTC; cdr3_aa: CASGLGPPYRREEPGEQYF
d_call: TRBD1; j_call: TRBJ2-3; clone_size: many; v_call: TRBV5-1; cdr3_nt: TGCGCCAGCAGCTTGGGACAGGGGCGCGCAGATACGCAGTATTTT; cdr3_aa: CASSLGQGRADTQYF
d_call: -; j_call: TRBJ1-6; clone_size: -; v_call: TRBV20-1; cdr3_nt: TGCAGTGCTAGTTCCCCGACGACTGGCTATAATTCACCCCTCCACTTT; cdr3_aa: CSASSPTTGYNSPLHF
d_call: -; j_call: TRBJ2-7; clone_size: many; v_call: TRBV5-6; cdr3_nt: TGTGCCAGCAGCTTGGCCCGACCGGACGAGCAGTACTTC; cdr3_aa: CASSLARPDEQYF